The T cell receptor (beta chain) under discussion was sequenced for a study of T cells in Graves' hyperthyroidism and ophthalmopathy. TCR beta CDR3 regions were amplified from RNA. A first-round RT-PCR of the TCR CDR3 used the HTBI primer set. TCRdb processed the multiplex PCR reads anew with MiXCR; each CDR3 protein has one entry. This table has about 640,000 distinct CDR3 sequences, around 21% appearing once. This clonotype was counted once. The TCR comes from a man aged 25-45 years with Graves' ophthalmopathy. Sequencing was done on a sample of blood.

CDR3 region: CATSGTGESYEAFF. The CDR3 DNA is TGTGCCACTTCCGGGACAGGGGAAAGTTATGAAGCTTTCTTT. The genes are TRBV19 and TRBJ1-1, with 10 positions matching TRBD1. The CDR3 loop spans 14 amino acids. Germline loops: CDR1 LNHDA, CDR2 SQIVND (reference sequence). J lost 7 bases, V lost 10 bases, and 12 bases had no gene match. The entire variable domain, with the rest obtained from reference TRBV19 and TRBJ1-1, is as follows: DGGITQSPKYLFRKEGQNVTLSCEQNLNHDAMYWYRQDPGQGLRLIYYSQIVNDFQKGDIAEGYSVSREKKESFPLTVTSAQKNPTAFYLCATSGTGESYEAFFGQGTRLTVV.